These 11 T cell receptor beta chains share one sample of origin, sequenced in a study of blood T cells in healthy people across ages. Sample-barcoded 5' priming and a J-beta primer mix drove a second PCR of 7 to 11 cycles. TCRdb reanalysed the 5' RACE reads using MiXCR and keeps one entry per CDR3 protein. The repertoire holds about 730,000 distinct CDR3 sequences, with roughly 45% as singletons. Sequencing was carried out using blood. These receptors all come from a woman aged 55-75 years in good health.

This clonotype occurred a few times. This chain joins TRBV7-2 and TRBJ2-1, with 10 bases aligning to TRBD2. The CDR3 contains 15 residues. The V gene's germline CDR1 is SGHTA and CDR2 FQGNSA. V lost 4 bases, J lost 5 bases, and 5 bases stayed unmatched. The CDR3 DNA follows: TGTGCCAGCAGCTCCCGGACTAGCGGAAACAATGAGCAGTTCTTC. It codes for CASSSRTSGNNEQFF. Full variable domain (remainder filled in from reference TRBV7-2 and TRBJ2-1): GAGVSQSPSNKVTEKGKDVELRCDPISGHTALYWYRQSLGQGLEFLIYFQGNSAPDKSGLPSDRFSAERTGGSVSTLTIQRTQQEDSAVYLCASSSRTSGNNEQFFGPGTRLTVL.

CDR3 region: CASSPNRDSEQYF. The CDR3 coding sequence is TGTGCCAGCTCACCTAACAGGGATTCGGAGCAGTACTTC. The chain joins TRBV18 to TRBJ2-4; D is possibly TRBD1 (6 bases). Trimming took 3 bases from V and 13 from J, leaving 16 bases between them. There are 13 residues in the CDR3. The germline CDR1 and CDR2 sequences are KGHSH and LQKENI.

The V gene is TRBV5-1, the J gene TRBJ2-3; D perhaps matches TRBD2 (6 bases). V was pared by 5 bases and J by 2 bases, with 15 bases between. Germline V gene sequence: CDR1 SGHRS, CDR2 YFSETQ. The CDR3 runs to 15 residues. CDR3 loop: CASRSVGTVTDTQYF. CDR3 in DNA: TGCGCCAGCAGATCGGTGGGGACTGTCACAGATACGCAGTATTTT.

The CDR3 DNA sequence: TGCGCCAGCAGCCAAGATTGGGCGGGCGCGTTTTCTGGTTCTCTGTACTTC. Its protein is CASSQDWAGAFSGSLYF. J is TRBJ2-7 and V is TRBV4-1; D perhaps matches TRBD2 (5 bases). This CDR3 comprises 17 residues. The germline gives CDR1 MGHRA, CDR2 YSYEKL. V lost 0 bases, J lost 12 bases, and 27 bases lay in between.

The CDR3 sequence: CASSYPGNIQYF. The CDR3 nucleotides are TGTGCCAGCAGTTACCCAGGGAACATTCAGTACTTC. The chain couples TRBV6-2 or TRBV6-3 to TRBJ2-4; D might be TRBD1 (5 bases). This CDR3 has 12 amino acids. Trimming took off 2 bases at V and 7 bases at J, with 6 bases between the two ends. CDR1 and CDR2 from the germline V gene are MNHEY and SVGEGT.

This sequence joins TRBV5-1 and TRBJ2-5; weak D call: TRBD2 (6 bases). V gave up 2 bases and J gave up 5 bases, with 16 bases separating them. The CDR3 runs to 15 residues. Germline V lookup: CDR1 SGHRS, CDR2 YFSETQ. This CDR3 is CASSFEGGLGETQYF. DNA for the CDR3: TGCGCCAGCAGCTTCGAGGGAGGTCTAGGTGAGACCCAGTACTTC.

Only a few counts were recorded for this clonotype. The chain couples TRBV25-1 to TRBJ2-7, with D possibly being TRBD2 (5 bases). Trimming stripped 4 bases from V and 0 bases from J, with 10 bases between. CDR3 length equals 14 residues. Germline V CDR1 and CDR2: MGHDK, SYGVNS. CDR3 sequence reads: CASSALGDSYEQYF. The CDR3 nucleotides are TGTGCCAGCAGTGCCCTCGGGGACTCCTACGAGCAGTACTTC.

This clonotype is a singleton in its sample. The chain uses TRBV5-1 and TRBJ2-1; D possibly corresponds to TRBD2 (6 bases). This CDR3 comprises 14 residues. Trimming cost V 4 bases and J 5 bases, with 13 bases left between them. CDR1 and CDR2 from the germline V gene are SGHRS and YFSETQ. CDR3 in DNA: TGCGCCAGCAGCGTGGGGGGACGTGACAATGAGCAGTTCTTC. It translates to CASSVGGRDNEQFF.

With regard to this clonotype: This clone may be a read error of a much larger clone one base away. CDR3 bases: TGTGCCAGCAGCCAAGCGATTACAGGGGTCGGCGGCTACACCTTC. Its translation: CASSQAITGVGGYTF. J is TRBJ1-2 and V is TRBV3-1; 7 bases are shared with TRBD1. Germline V gives CDR1 LGHDT, CDR2 YNNKEL (reference sequence). This CDR3 has 15 residues. With 1 base clipped from V and 8 bases from J, the junction kept 10 bases outside the gene matches.

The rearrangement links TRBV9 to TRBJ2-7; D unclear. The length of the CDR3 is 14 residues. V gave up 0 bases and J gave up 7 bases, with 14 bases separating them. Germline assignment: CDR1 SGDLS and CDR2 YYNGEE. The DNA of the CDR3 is TGTGCCAGCAGCGTAGACTCCTGGCCCAATGAGCAGTACTTC. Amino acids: CASSVDSWPNEQYF.

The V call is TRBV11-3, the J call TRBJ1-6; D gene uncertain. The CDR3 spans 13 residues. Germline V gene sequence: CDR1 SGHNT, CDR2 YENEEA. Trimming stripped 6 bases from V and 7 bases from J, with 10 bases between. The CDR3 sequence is CASSVGLNSPLHF. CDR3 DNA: TGTGCCAGCAGTGTCGGACTCAATTCACCCCTCCACTTT.